Sequencing of this T cell receptor beta chain was carried out in a study of shared clonotypes between healthy human individuals. Study background: There were three CD4 naive, three CD4 memory, two CD8 naive and one CD8 memory plates per donor.

In the original analysis: Owing to the provision of junction-only sequences devoid of quality scores by immunoSEQ, filtering differed. Sequencing used immunoSEQ multiplex PCR; TCRdb keeps in-frame clones, though not all of them. V and J calls and clone size come straight from that table; D and trimming were deduced from the DNA. The profile covers about a million clones, with approximately 80% appearing a single time and nearly 1.5% taken by the ten largest. Germline CDR1 reads SGHDT; CDR2 reads YYEEEE. Trimming cost V 1 base and J 0 bases; bases outside gene matches: 1. This CDR3 region has 16 residues.

The chain recombines TRBV5-6 with TRBJ1-4, with 9 nucleotides matching TRBD1. The sequenced sample was memory CD4+ T cells sorted from blood. Specified subset: CD45RA-negative fraction. The sequence came from a man aged 18-30 years in good health. The CDR3 here is CASSLRDRATNEKLFF. CDR3 bases: TGTGCCAGCAGCTTGAGGGACAGGGCAACTAATGAAAAACTGTTTTTT.